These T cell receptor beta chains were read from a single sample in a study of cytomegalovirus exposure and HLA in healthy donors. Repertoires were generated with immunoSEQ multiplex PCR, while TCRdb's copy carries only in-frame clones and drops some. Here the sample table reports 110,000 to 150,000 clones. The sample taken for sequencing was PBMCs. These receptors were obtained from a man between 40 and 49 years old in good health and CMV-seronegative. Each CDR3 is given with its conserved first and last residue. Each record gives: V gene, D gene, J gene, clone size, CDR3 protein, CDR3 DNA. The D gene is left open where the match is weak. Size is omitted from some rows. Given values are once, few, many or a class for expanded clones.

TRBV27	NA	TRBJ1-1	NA	CASRNMNSRGAEAFF	TGTGCCAGCAGAAACATGAACAGCCGCGGGGCTGAAGCTTTCTTT
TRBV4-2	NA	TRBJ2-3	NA	CASSPSGPSTDTQYF	TGTGCCAGCAGCCCCAGTGGGCCTAGCACAGATACGCAGTATTTT
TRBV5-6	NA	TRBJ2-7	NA	CASSFIGVSSYEQYF	TGTGCCAGCAGCTTTATCGGGGTAAGCTCCTACGAGCAGTACTTC
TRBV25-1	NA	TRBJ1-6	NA	CASRGFEFQGSPLHF	TGTGCCAGCAGGGGCTTTGAATTTCAGGGTTCACCCCTCCACTTT
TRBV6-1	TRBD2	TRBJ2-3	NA	CASSETSGGAVRTDTQYF	TGTGCCAGCAGTGAAACTAGCGGGGGGGCAGTTAGAACAGATACGCAGTATTTT
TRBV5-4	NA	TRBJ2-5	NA	CASSLDLYQETQYF	TGTGCCAGCAGCTTGGATCTGTACCAAGAGACCCAGTACTTC
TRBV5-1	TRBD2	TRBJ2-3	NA	CASSRSGGGTDTQYF	TGCGCCAGCAGTCGGAGCGGGGGAGGCACAGATACGCAGTATTTT
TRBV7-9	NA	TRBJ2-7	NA	CASSYTGNEQYF	TGTGCCAGCAGCTATACAGGGAACGAGCAGTACTTC
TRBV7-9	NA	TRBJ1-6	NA	CASSLNQVNSPLHF	TGTGCCAGCAGCTTAAACCAGGTGAATTCACCCCTCCACTTT
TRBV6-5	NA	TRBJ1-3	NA	CASSSPDFSGNTIYF	TGTGCCAGCAGTTCTCCGGACTTCTCTGGAAACACCATATATTTT
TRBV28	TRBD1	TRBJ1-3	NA	CASSLGTGRLNTIYF	TGTGCCAGCAGTTTAGGGACAGGGAGGTTGAACACCATATATTTT
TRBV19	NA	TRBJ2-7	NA	CASSILRGRYEQYF	TGTGCCAGTAGTATACTCAGGGGTCGGTACGAGCAGTACTTC
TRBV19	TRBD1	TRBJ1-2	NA	CASSIAGGAYGYTF	TGTGCCAGTAGTATCGCAGGGGGCGCCTATGGCTACACCTTC
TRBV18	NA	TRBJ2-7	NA	CASSQGTGDTYEQYF	TGTGCCAGCTCACAAGGAACAGGAGATACCTACGAGCAGTACTTC
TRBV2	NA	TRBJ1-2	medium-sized	CASSSGGGVGYGYTF	TGTGCCAGCTCGAGCGGGGGAGGGGTTGGCTATGGCTACACCTTC
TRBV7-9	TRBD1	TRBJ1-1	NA	CASSLVPGQGWRVNTEAFF	TGTGCCAGCAGCTTAGTCCCGGGACAGGGGTGGAGGGTGAACACTGAAGCTTTCTTT
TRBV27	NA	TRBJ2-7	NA	CASRRGRQSSYEQYF	TGTGCCAGCAGACGAGGGAGACAAAGCTCCTACGAGCAGTACTTC
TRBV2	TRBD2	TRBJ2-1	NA	CASKLAGGYNEQFF	TGTGCCAGCAAACTAGCGGGGGGGTACAATGAGCAGTTCTTC
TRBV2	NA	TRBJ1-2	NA	CASSEQASYGYTF	TGTGCCAGCAGTGAGCAAGCCTCCTATGGCTACACCTTC
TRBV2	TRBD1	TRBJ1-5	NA	CASRQGRYSNQPQHF	TGTGCCAGCCGACAGGGTCGGTATAGCAATCAGCCCCAGCATTTT
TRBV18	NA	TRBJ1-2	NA	CASSPQSSEGYGYTF	TGTGCCAGCTCACCACAGTCGAGCGAGGGCTATGGCTACACCTTC
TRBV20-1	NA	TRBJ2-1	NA	CSAKRQSEQFF	TGCAGTGCTAAAAGACAGAGTGAGCAGTTCTTC
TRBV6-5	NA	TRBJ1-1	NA	CASSYSEGGTEAFF	TGTGCCAGCAGTTACTCTGAGGGAGGTACTGAAGCTTTCTTT
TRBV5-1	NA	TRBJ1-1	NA	CASSLESSSTEAFF	TGCGCCAGCAGCTTGGAAAGTAGTTCCACTGAAGCTTTCTTT
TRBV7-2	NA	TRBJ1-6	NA	CASSLDRFSSPLHF	TGTGCCAGCAGCTTGGACAGATTTTCTTCACCCCTCCACTTT
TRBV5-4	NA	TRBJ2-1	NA	CASSSPKGVDSYNEQFF	TGTGCCAGCAGCTCTCCCAAGGGGGTTGATTCCTACAATGAGCAGTTCTTC
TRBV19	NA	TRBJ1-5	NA	CASKEEVLANQPQHF	TGTGCCAGTAAAGAAGAAGTTTTAGCAAATCAGCCCCAGCATTTT
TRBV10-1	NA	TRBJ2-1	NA	CASTQGGAPKVYNEQFF	TGCGCCAGCACTCAAGGGGGGGCGCCTAAAGTCTACAATGAGCAGTTCTTC
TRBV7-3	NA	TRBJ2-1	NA	CASSPRGVGQGKVNEQFF	TGTGCCAGCAGCCCCAGGGGGGTGGGGCAGGGAAAGGTCAATGAGCAGTTCTTC
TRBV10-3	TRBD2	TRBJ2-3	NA	CATTAGGRTDTQYF	TGTGCCACCACAGCGGGGGGCAGAACAGATACGCAGTATTTT
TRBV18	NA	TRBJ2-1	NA	CASSPIAASYNEQFF	TGTGCCAGCTCACCTATAGCGGCCTCCTACAATGAGCAGTTCTTC
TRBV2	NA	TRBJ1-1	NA	CASRGGGFTEAFF	TGTGCCAGCAGAGGGGGGGGATTCACTGAAGCTTTCTTT